Sequencing of this T cell receptor beta chain was carried out in a study of cytomegalovirus exposure and HLA in healthy donors. General study findings and limits: Highly shared sequence variants in one cluster were likely a sequencing artifact. An analysis that came later showed most CMV-associated TCR beta chains appearing HLA-restricted.

This clone was observed a few times. The antigen is not known. The PCR used 60 Vbeta and 13 Jbeta primers. The repertoire was sequenced with immunoSEQ multiplex PCR; TCRdb's copy has only in-frame clones and lacks some. The sample includes around 120,000 clones, 65% to 75% of them seen just once. This CDR3 comprises 15 residues. Trimming at V came to 5 bases and at J to 0 bases, leaving 5 bases not matched to a gene. Germline V gives CDR1 SGDLS, CDR2 YYNGEE. This TCR came from a woman in her forties or fifties in good health and CMV-seropositive. Sequences were obtained from PBMCs. The V and J genes are TRBV9 and TRBJ2-1; TRBD2 agrees at 7 bases. The CDR3 sequence is CASSHTGGSYNEQFF. The CDR3 bases are TGTGCCAGCAGTCACACGGGGGGCTCCTACAATGAGCAGTTCTTC. Variable domain in full (rest from reference TRBV9 and TRBJ2-1): DSGVTQTPKHLITATGQRVTLRCSPRSGDLSVYWYQQSLDQGLQFLIQYYNGEERAKGNILERFSAQQFPDLHSELNLSSLELGDSALYFCASSHTGGSYNEQFFGPGTRLTVL.